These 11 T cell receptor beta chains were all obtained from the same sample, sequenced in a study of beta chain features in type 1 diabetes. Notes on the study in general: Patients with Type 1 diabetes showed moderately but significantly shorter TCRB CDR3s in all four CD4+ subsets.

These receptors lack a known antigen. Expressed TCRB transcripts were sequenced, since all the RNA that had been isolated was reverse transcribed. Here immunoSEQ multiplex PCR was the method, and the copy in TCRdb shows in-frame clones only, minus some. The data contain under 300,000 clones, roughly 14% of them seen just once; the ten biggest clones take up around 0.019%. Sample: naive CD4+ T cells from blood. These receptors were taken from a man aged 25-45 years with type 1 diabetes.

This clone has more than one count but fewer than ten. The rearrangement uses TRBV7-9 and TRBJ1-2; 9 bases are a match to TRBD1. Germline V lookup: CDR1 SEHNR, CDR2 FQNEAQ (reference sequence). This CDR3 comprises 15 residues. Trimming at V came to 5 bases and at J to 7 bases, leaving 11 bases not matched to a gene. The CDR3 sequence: CASSKSTGGGVGYTF. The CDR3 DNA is TGTGCCAGCAGCAAATCGACAGGGGGTGGGGTTGGCTACACCTTC.

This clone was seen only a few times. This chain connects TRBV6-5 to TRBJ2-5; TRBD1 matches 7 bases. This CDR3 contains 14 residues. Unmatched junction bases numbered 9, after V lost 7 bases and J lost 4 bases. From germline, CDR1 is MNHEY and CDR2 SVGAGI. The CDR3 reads CASKKRGPGETQYF. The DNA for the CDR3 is TGTGCCAGCAAAAAAAGGGGGCCGGGAGAGACCCAGTACTTC.

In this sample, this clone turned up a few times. The DNA for the CDR3 is TGTGCCAGCAGCGCGGAGGGGAGTTTCACTGAAGCTTTCTTT. It translates to CASSAEGSFTEAFF. The V call is TRBV9, the J call TRBJ1-1; possibly TRBD1 for D (5 bases). CDR1 SGDLS and CDR2 YYNGEE come from the germline V gene. This CDR3 is 14 amino acids long. Trimming shortened V by 3 bases and J by 4 bases, and 13 bases separated the two germline ends.

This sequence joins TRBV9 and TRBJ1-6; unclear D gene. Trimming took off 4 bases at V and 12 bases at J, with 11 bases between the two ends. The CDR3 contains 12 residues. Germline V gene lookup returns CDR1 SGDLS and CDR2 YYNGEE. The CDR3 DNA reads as TGTGCCAGCAGCCAAGGCGGGGTACCCCTCCACTTT. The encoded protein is CASSQGGVPLHF.

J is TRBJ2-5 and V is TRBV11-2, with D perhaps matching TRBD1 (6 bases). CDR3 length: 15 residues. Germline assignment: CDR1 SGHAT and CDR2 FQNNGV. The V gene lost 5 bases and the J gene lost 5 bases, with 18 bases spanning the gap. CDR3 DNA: TGTGCCAGCAGCCCGCGCGGTCTTAGGGGGGAGACCCAGTACTTC. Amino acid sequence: CASSPRGLRGETQYF.

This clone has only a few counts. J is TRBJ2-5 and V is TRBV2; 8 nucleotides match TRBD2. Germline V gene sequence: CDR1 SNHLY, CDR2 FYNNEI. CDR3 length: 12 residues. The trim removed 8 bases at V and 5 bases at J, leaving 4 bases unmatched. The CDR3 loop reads CASRGRLETQYF. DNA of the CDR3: TGTGCCAGCCGCGGGAGGTTGGAGACCCAGTACTTC.

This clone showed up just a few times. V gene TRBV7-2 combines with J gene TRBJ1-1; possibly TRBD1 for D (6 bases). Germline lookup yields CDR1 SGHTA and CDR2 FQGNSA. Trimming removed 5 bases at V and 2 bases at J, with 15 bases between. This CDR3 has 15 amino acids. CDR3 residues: CASSRAGTRNTEAFF. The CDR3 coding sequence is TGTGCCAGCAGCCGAGCTGGGACAAGAAACACTGAAGCTTTCTTT.

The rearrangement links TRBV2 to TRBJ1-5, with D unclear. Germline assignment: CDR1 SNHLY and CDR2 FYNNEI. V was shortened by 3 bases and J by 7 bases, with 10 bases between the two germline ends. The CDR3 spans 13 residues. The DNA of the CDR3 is TGTGCCAGCAGTGAGCGGGTCCGCCAGCCCCAGCATTTT. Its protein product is CASSERVRQPQHF.

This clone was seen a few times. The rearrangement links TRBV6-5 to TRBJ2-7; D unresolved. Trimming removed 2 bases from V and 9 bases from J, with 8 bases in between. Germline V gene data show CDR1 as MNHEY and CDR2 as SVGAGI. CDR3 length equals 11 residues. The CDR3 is CASSYVGGQYF. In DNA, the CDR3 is TGTGCCAGCAGTTACGTCGGTGGGCAGTACTTC.

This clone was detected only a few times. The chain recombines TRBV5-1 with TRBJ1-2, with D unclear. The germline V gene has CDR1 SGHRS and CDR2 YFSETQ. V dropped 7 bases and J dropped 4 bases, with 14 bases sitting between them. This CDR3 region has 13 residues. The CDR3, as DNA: TGCGCCAGCGGCCCGCCTGGAGGCTATGGCTACACCTTC. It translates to CASGPPGGYGYTF.

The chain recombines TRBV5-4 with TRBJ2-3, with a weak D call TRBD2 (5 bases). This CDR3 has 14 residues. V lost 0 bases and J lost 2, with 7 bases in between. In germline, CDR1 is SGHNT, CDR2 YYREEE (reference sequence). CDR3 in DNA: TGTGCCAGCAGCTTGGTAGCGAACACAGATACGCAGTATTTT. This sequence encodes CASSLVANTDTQYF.